The clone carrying this T cell receptor beta chain was recorded many times. This sample was included in a study of regulatory T cells in long-lasting Graves disease. The time point: newly diagnosed GD, antithyroid drugs for less than 3 months. PBMC-derived RNA was used for the TCR library. The CDR3 consists of 13 residues. Trimming pared 3 bases from V and 3 bases from J, leaving 8 bases between. Germline loops: CDR1 SGHAT, CDR2 FQNNGV. TCR beta libraries were built with iRepertoire HTBI primers and Arm-PCR of CDR3 regions. MiXCR, run by TCRdb on the multiplex PCR reads, gives a single entry per CDR3 protein. The table lists 450,000 to 650,000 distinct CDR3 sequences, 16% of them singletons, with approximately 25% in the top ten. The same sample was also used in a study of T cells in Graves' hyperthyroidism and ophthalmopathy. Per that study: With a duration under 2 months, the hyperthyroidism was newly diagnosed in patients aged 18 to 65. Uncontrolled infection, other autoimmune disease, pregnancy and lactation each barred patients from inclusion. The HTBI primer set drove a first-round RT-PCR of the TCR CDR3.

This receptor was obtained from a woman aged 40-65 years with Graves disease. The sequencing used peripheral blood mononuclear cells (PBMCs), collected at new diagnosis, from a patient treated with antithyroid drugs. The V and J genes are TRBV11-2 and TRBJ1-1; D is undetermined. CDR3 in amino acids: CASSLRRYTEAFF. The CDR3 nucleotides read TGTGCCAGCAGCTTGAGACGGTACACTGAAGCTTTCTTT.